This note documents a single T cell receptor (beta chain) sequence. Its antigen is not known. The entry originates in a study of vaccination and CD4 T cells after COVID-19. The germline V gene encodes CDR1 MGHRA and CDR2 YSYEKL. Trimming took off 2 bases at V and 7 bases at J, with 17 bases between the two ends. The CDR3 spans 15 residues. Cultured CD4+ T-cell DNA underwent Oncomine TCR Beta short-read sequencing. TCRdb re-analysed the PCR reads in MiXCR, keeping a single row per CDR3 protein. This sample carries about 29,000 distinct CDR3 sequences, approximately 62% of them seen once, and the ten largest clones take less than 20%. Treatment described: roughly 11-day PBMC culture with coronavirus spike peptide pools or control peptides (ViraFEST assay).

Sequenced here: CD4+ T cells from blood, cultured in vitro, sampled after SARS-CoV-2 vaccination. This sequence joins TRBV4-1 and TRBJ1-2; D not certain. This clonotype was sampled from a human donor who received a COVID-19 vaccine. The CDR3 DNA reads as TGCGCCAGCAGCCAATCTAGAGATTTTACCTCTGGCTACACCTTC. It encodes CASSQSRDFTSGYTF.